This T cell receptor beta chain was recorded in a study of blood T cells in healthy people across ages. Using a J-beta primer mix together with a sample-barcoded 5' primer, a second PCR was run for roughly 7 to 12 cycles. MiXCR, run by TCRdb on the 5' RACE reads, gives a single entry per CDR3 protein. The sample shows approximately 1,000,000 distinct CDR3 sequences, around 45% of them seen only once. V trimming: 3 bases; J trimming: 5 bases; junction bases outside the gene matches: 8. CDR3 length: 16 amino acids. The germline V gene has CDR1 SGHAT and CDR2 FQDESV (reference sequence). This TCR derives from a woman between 55 and 75 years old in good health. The sequenced sample consisted of blood. The chain combines TRBV11-1 with TRBJ2-3; 10 nucleotides match TRBD2. DNA of the CDR3: TGTGCCAGCAGCTTCTTACTAGCGGGAATGGGAGATACGCAGTATTTT. It encodes CASSFLLAGMGDTQYF. Based on the CDR3 plus reference TRBV11-1 and TRBJ2-3, the full variable domain is EAEVAQSPRYKITEKSQAVAFWCDPISGHATLYWYRQILGQGPELLVQFQDESVVDDSQLPKDRFSAERLKGVDSTLKIQPAELGDSAMYLCASSFLLAGMGDTQYFGPGTRLTVL.